Each of the 26 T cell receptor beta chains below was sequenced from the same sample in a study of CD8+CD57+ T cells in acquired aplastic anemia. Patients chosen for sequencing had shown CD8+CD57+ cell expansion by flow cytometry. The template for TCR beta VDJ and CDR3 sequence profiling was genomic DNA. TCRdb re-called the reads with MiXCR, one entry per CDR3 protein. This table has around 130,000 distinct CDR3 sequences, under 60% appearing once. The specimen sequenced was sorted CD4+, CD8+, or CD8+CD57+ T cells (not recorded which) from PBMCs. The receptors come from a human donor with aplastic anemia.

The J gene is TRBJ2-1, the V gene TRBV10-3, with D perhaps TRBD1 or TRBD2 (5 bases each). The CDR3 extends over 15 amino acids. V was shortened by 9 bases and J by 4 bases, with 19 bases between the two germline ends. CDR1 ENHRY and CDR2 SYGVKD come from the germline V gene. The CDR3 loop reads CAIASRGTGYNEQFF. The CDR3 DNA is TGTGCCATTGCCTCGAGGGGAACGGGGTACAATGAGCAGTTCTTC.

The chain links TRBV29-1 to TRBJ1-2; TRBD1 matches 9 bases. Germline values: CDR1 SQVTM, CDR2 ANQGSEA. The CDR3 extends over 14 amino acids. V shed 3 bases, J shed 5 bases, and the junction held 7 bases outside the gene matches. CDR3 sequence: CSVDESGQGYGYTF. As DNA, the CDR3 is TGCAGCGTTGATGAATCGGGACAGGGATATGGCTACACCTTC.

This clonotype occurred once. The V and J genes are TRBV2 and TRBJ1-1; tentative D call: TRBD1 (5 bases). Germline CDR1 and CDR2: SNHLY and FYNNEI. Trimming removed 6 bases from V and 1 base from J, with 15 bases in between. This CDR3 comprises 15 residues. CDR3 DNA: TGTGCCAGCAGCCCCTTAGGGGTCACGAACACTGAAGCTTTCTTT. Its translation: CASSPLGVTNTEAFF.

This clonotype was detected many times. This sequence joins TRBV7-3 and TRBJ1-5; D unclear. This CDR3 has 17 amino acids. V was cut by 0 bases and J by 6 bases, with 18 bases left in between. Germline CDR1 reads SGHTA; CDR2 reads FQGTGA. CDR3 in DNA: TGTGCCAGCAGCTTAACGGGAACGGTAGGCACCTCTCAGCCCCAGCATTTT. Its protein product is CASSLTGTVGTSQPQHF. Full variable domain (outside the CDR3, taken from reference TRBV7-3 and TRBJ1-5): GAGVSQTPSNKVTEKGKYVELRCDPISGHTALYWYRQSLGQGPEFLIYFQGTGAADDSGLPNDRFFAVRPEGSVSTLKIQRTERGDSAVYLCASSLTGTVGTSQPQHFGDGTRLSIL.

Worth noting for this clonotype: The germline gene is not matched at one end of the junction; a read error may be the cause. This chain links TRBV7-7 with TRBJ2-7; the D is unclear. The CDR3 sequence is 14 residues long. Germline CDR1 and CDR2: SSHAT and FNYEAQ (reference sequence). Here the CDR3 reads CASSPHSGTYEQYF. In DNA, the CDR3 is TGTGCTAGCAGCCCCCACAGTGGGACCTACGAGCAGTACTTC.

The chain uses TRBV6-4 and TRBJ2-5; 9 nucleotides align to TRBD1. V shed 4 bases, J shed 5 bases, and the junction held 5 bases outside the gene matches. Germline V lookup: CDR1 MRHNA, CDR2 SNTAGT. The CDR3 totals 14 residues. The CDR3: CASSVTGGVETQYF. The DNA for the CDR3 is TGTGCCAGCAGTGTAACAGGGGGCGTCGAGACCCAGTACTTC.

This clonotype occurred a few times. This rearrangement joins TRBV7-6 to TRBJ2-5, with 8 bases fitting TRBD1. The CDR3 is made up of 13 amino acids. CDR1 is SGHVS, CDR2 FNYEAQ, per germline. The V and J ends lost 5 bases and 5 bases, in that order; junction bases with no gene match: 4. This CDR3 reads CASSLDRDETQYF. The CDR3 bases are TGTGCCAGCAGCCTGGACAGGGATGAGACCCAGTACTTC.

The gene calls are TRBV2 and TRBJ2-1; 11 bases are a match to TRBD2. V shed 5 bases, J shed 7 bases, and the junction held 1 base outside the gene matches. Germline CDR1 is SNHLY and CDR2 is FYNNEI. The CDR3 runs 13 residues. CDR3 bases: TGTGCCAGCAGTCTAGCGGGGGGAAATGAGCAGTTCTTC. As protein: CASSLAGGNEQFF. The entire variable domain, with the rest obtained from reference TRBV2 and TRBJ2-1, is as follows: EPEVTQTPSHQVTQMGQEVILRCVPISNHLYFYWYRQILGQKVEFLVSFYNNEISEKSEIFDDQFSVERPDGSNFTLKIRSTKLEDSAMYFCASSLAGGNEQFFGPGTRLTVL.

V and J are TRBV20-1 and TRBJ1-2, with a tentative D call TRBD1 (5 bases). V lost 3 bases to trimming and J lost 3 bases, with 14 bases between them. CDR3 length: 14 amino acids. Looked up from germline, CDR1 is DFQATT and CDR2 is SNEGSKA (reference sequence). CDR3 nucleotide sequence: TGCAGTGCTAGTAAACTGGGCAGGGACTATGGCTACACCTTC. It is translated as CSASKLGRDYGYTF.

A few counts support this clonotype. This chain joins TRBV2 and TRBJ1-6; the D gene is possibly TRBD1 (5 bases). CDR1 and CDR2 (germline): SNHLY, FYNNEI. This CDR3 region has 14 residues. Trimming left V 2 bases short and J 8 bases short, with 10 bases between. The CDR3: CASSEILGDSPLHF. The CDR3 bases are TGTGCCAGCAGTGAAATCTTGGGGGATTCACCCCTCCACTTT.

The chain is built from TRBV7-3 and TRBJ2-1; D is uncertain. Germline loops: CDR1 SGHTA, CDR2 FQGTGA. The CDR3 is 13 amino acids. V lost 6 bases to trimming and J lost 3 bases, with 9 bases between them. CDR3 sequence: CASSEASYNEQFF. DNA for the CDR3: TGTGCCAGCAGTGAGGCTAGCTACAATGAGCAGTTCTTC. The variable domain in full, with the rest retrieved from reference TRBV7-3 and TRBJ2-1, is GAGVSQTPSNKVTEKGKYVELRCDPISGHTALYWYRQSLGQGPEFLIYFQGTGAADDSGLPNDRFFAVRPEGSVSTLKIQRTERGDSAVYLCASSEASYNEQFFGPGTRLTVL.

This clonotype has a count of ten or more. CDR3 loop: CASSDGLAGGLQETQYF. The CDR3, as DNA: TGTGCCAGCAGCGACGGACTAGCGGGGGGGCTACAAGAGACCCAGTACTTC. The chain couples TRBV9 to TRBJ2-5, with TRBD2 matching over 15 bases. CDR1 and CDR2 (germline): SGDLS, YYNGEE. This CDR3 has 17 amino acids. V trimming: 3 bases; J trimming: 2 bases; junction bases outside the gene matches: 5.

This clonotype has a count of ten or more. The chain couples TRBV7-9 to TRBJ2-7, with D hard to call. Germline assignment: CDR1 SEHNR and CDR2 FQNEAQ (reference sequence). CDR3 length equals 14 residues. V gave up 0 bases and J gave up 5 bases, with 11 bases separating them. The CDR3: CASSLASSLNEQYF. CDR3 DNA: TGTGCCAGCAGCTTAGCCAGCTCGCTAAACGAGCAGTACTTC.

The V call is TRBV15, the J call TRBJ2-7; 8 nucleotides match TRBD1. The junction had 15 bases not matched to a gene; V was cut back by 5 bases and J by 0 bases. CDR1 LNHNV and CDR2 YYDKDF come from the germline V gene (reference sequence). The CDR3 is 18 amino acids. CDR3 nucleotide sequence: TGTGCCACCAGCCCGACGACGGCCGGACAGGGCTCCTCCTACGAGCAGTACTTC. Translating it yields CATSPTTAGQGSSYEQYF. Supplemented by reference TRBV15 and TRBJ2-7, the full variable domain reads DAMVIQNPRYQVTQFGKPVTLSCSQTLNHNVMYWYQQKSSQAPKLLFHYYDKDFNNEADTPDNFQSRRPNTSFCFLDIRSPGLGDTAMYLCATSPTTAGQGSSYEQYFGPGTRLTVT.

Only a few counts were recorded for this clonotype. This rearrangement joins TRBV10-3 to TRBJ1-2, with 9 bases aligning to TRBD1. Looked up from germline, CDR1 is ENHRY and CDR2 is SYGVKD. Unmatched junction bases numbered 0, after V lost 6 bases and J lost 1 base. This CDR3 comprises 13 residues. CDR3 in amino acids: CAIRGQGNYGYTF. In nucleotides, the CDR3 is TGTGCCATCAGGGGACAGGGTAACTATGGCTACACCTTC.

In the case of this clonotype: Its ends do not fully match the called genes, so a read error is possible. This chain's CDR3 is CTSSRLTGGLRDTRYF. CDR3 DNA: TGTACCAGCAGCCGCCTGACAGGGGGATTGAGGGATACGCGGTATTTT. The rearrangement joins TRBV11-1 to TRBJ2-3; 9 nucleotides align to TRBD1. The CDR3 covers 16 residues. Germline values: CDR1 SGHAT, CDR2 FQDESV (reference sequence).

This clonotype was observed at least ten times. This chain connects TRBV9 to TRBJ2-2, with TRBD2 matching 11 bases. The CDR3 extends over 16 amino acids. Per germline, CDR1 SGDLS and CDR2 YYNGEE. V gave up 4 bases and J gave up 5 bases; unmatched junction bases: 7. The CDR3 loop is CASSPLGTSGTGELFF. CDR3 nucleotide sequence: TGTGCCAGCAGCCCGCTAGGGACTAGCGGAACCGGGGAGCTGTTTTTT.

The chain is built from TRBV7-9 and TRBJ2-7, with D perhaps matching TRBD1 or TRBD2 (6 bases each). The V gene lost 3 bases and the J gene lost 3 bases, with 9 bases spanning the gap. The germline gives CDR1 SEHNR, CDR2 FQNEAQ (reference sequence). The CDR3 length is 13 residues. In DNA, the CDR3 is TGTGCCAGCAGCTTCCGGGGGCACTACGAGCAGTACTTC. This encodes CASSFRGHYEQYF.

This clonotype was found once. The rearrangement links TRBV2 to TRBJ1-4; D is possibly TRBD1 (6 bases). CDR1 SNHLY and CDR2 FYNNEI come from the germline V gene. The CDR3 spans 14 residues. V dropped 7 bases and J dropped 5 bases, with 14 bases sitting between them. As DNA, the CDR3 is TGTGCCAGCAACCGGGGGCCTGACAATGAAAAACTGTTTTTT. Amino acid sequence: CASNRGPDNEKLFF. Supplemented by reference TRBV2 and TRBJ1-4, the full variable domain reads EPEVTQTPSHQVTQMGQEVILRCVPISNHLYFYWYRQILGQKVEFLVSFYNNEISEKSEIFDDQFSVERPDGSNFTLKIRSTKLEDSAMYFCASNRGPDNEKLFFGSGTQLSVL.

This clonotype was recorded at least ten times. The rearrangement joins TRBV6-5 to TRBJ2-1, with D possibly TRBD2 on 5 matching bases. V lost 2 bases, J lost 5 bases, and 13 bases lay in between. Germline V gene sequence: CDR1 MNHEY, CDR2 SVGAGI. The CDR3 consists of 15 residues. This CDR3 is CASSYAGGPNNEQFF. CDR3 DNA: TGTGCCAGCAGTTACGCGGGTGGGCCGAACAATGAGCAGTTCTTC.

The rearrangement uses TRBV7-3 and TRBJ2-7, with 8 bases matching TRBD1. Germline loops: CDR1 SGHTA, CDR2 FQGTGA. After removal of 1 base from V and 0 bases from J, the junction contained 11 bases not matched to a gene. The CDR3 totals 18 residues. The CDR3 DNA reads as TGTGCCAGCAGCTTAAAGGACAGGGTAGGGGGGAGCTCCTACGAGCAGTACTTC. Protein: CASSLKDRVGGSSYEQYF.

The CDR3 DNA reads as TGCGCCAGCAGTGGGGCCCAGCCCCGCTACACCTTC. Translating it yields CASSGAQPRYTF. This chain joins TRBV5-1 and TRBJ1-2, with D possibly matching TRBD1 (5 bases). The V gene lost 5 bases and the J gene lost 9 bases, with 14 bases spanning the gap. The germline V gene encodes CDR1 SGHRS and CDR2 YFSETQ. CDR3 length equals 12 residues.

The V call is TRBV10-3, the J call TRBJ1-1; a possible D gene is TRBD1 (6 bases). Per germline, CDR1 ENHRY and CDR2 SYGVKD. V was shortened by 5 bases and J by 2 bases, with 9 bases between the two germline ends. The CDR3 consists of 13 residues. The CDR3 loop is CAISKGGNTEAFF. For the CDR3, the DNA is TGTGCCATCAGTAAGGGGGGTAACACTGAAGCTTTCTTT.

The chain uses TRBV20-1 and TRBJ1-6; D is unclear. Germline-derived CDR1 and CDR2 are DFQATT and SNEGSKA (reference sequence). CDR3 length: 13 residues. V shed 1 base and J shed 10 bases, with 11 bases lying between them. The chain's CDR3 is CSARVTKLSPLHF. The CDR3 DNA reads as TGCAGTGCTAGAGTAACAAAACTCTCACCCCTCCACTTT.

The chain has TRBV20-1 and TRBJ2-1; 11 bases are shared with TRBD2. Germline loops: CDR1 DFQATT, CDR2 SNEGSKA (reference sequence). The CDR3 is 15 amino acids. V trimming: 4 bases; J trimming: 7 bases; junction bases outside the gene matches: 9. The CDR3 reads CSATPGTSGGNEQFF. The DNA of the CDR3 is TGCAGTGCTACTCCCGGGACTAGCGGAGGGAATGAGCAGTTCTTC.

This clonotype was detected ten times or more. V and J are TRBV11-2 and TRBJ2-1; the match to TRBD2 covers 7 bases. This CDR3 has 14 amino acids. The germline V gene has CDR1 SGHAT and CDR2 FQNNGV. Losses at the gene ends were 6 bases for V and 12 bases for J; bases not matched to a gene: 14. The CDR3: CASSSRVGGTMQFF. DNA for the CDR3: TGTGCCAGCAGTTCCCGGGTGGGCGGGACTATGCAGTTCTTC.